These 20 T cell receptor beta chains were all obtained from the same sample, sequenced in a study of T cells in tumors after PD-1 blockade. The data were produced by immunoSEQ multiplex PCR, yet TCRdb's version contains in-frame clones alone and is incomplete. Seen here are 34,000 or so clones, approximately 70% observed once, and the top ten hold around 38%. The sample was PBMCs, taken after anti-PD-1 treatment. Receptors originate from a human donor with basal cell carcinoma.

This chain links TRBV2 with TRBJ2-3, with a possible D match to TRBD1 (6 bases). V was trimmed by 1 base and J by 5 bases, leaving 19 bases between them. Germline V lookup: CDR1 SNHLY, CDR2 FYNNEI. The CDR3 loop spans 17 amino acids. CDR3 region: CASSEVPGVPGLDTQYF. CDR3 in DNA: TGTGCCAGCAGTGAAGTCCCAGGGGTCCCGGGGTTAGATACGCAGTATTTT.

The rearrangement uses TRBV12-5 and TRBJ2-1; a possible D gene is TRBD1 (6 bases). The V end was cut by 7 bases, the J end by 0 bases, with 10 bases between. The CDR3 is 14 residues long. CDR1 and CDR2 (germline): LGHNT, FRNRAP. CDR3 sequence: CASEDSFSYNEQFF. The CDR3 DNA reads as TGTGCTAGTGAGGACAGTTTCTCCTACAATGAGCAGTTCTTC. The full variable domain, rest sourced from reference TRBV12-5 and TRBJ2-1, is DARVTQTPRHKVTEMGQEVTMRCQPILGHNTVFWYRQTMMQGLELLAYFRNRAPLDDSGMPKDRFSAEMPDATLATLKIQPSEPRDSAVYFCASEDSFSYNEQFFGPGTRLTVL.

The chain employs TRBV7-9 and TRBJ1-1; tentative D call: TRBD1 (5 bases). Germline lookup yields CDR1 SEHNR and CDR2 FQNEAQ (reference sequence). The CDR3 runs to 13 residues. V lost 7 bases, J lost 3 bases, and 12 bases lay in between. The CDR3 loop is CASTKRGDTEAFF. CDR3 DNA sequence: TGTGCCAGCACCAAGAGAGGGGACACTGAAGCTTTCTTT.

This chain uses TRBV7-3 with TRBJ1-2, with 8 bases lining up with TRBD1. Germline V CDR1 and CDR2: SGHTA, FQGTGA. V dropped 2 bases and J dropped 7; count of bases not matched to a gene: 6. CDR3 length equals 14 residues. The CDR3 loop reads CASSLSGGAAGYTF. Written as DNA, the CDR3 is TGTGCCAGCAGCTTATCAGGGGGCGCCGCTGGCTACACCTTC.

This chain links TRBV18 with TRBJ1-6, with 9 nucleotides matching TRBD1. The trim removed 5 bases at V and 7 bases at J, leaving 6 bases unmatched. Germline CDR1 KGHSH, CDR2 LQKENI. The CDR3 is 15 amino acids. CDR3 sequence: CASSTSGQGNSPLHF. CDR3 bases: TGTGCCAGCTCAACTTCCGGACAGGGGAATTCACCCCTCCACTTT.

Turning to this clone: One junction end does not reproduce the germline sequence, and a read error may be involved. The genes are TRBV19 and TRBJ1-1; the D is unclear. The CDR3 is made up of 16 amino acids. Germline V gene sequence: CDR1 LNHDA, CDR2 SQIVND (reference sequence). This CDR3 reads CASSIMPAALNTKAFF. The CDR3 DNA follows: TGTGCCAGTAGTATAATGCCCGCAGCTTTGAACACTAAAGCTTTCTTT.

This clone was seen a few times. This rearrangement joins TRBV4-3 to TRBJ1-6; D gene uncertain. The V and J ends lost 3 bases and 9 bases respectively, with 18 bases between them. Germline V lookup: CDR1 LGHNA, CDR2 YSLEER. CDR3 size: 16 residues. The CDR3 is CASSQRPGRAASPLHF. The DNA of the CDR3 is TGCGCCAGCAGCCAGAGGCCCGGCCGAGCTGCTTCACCCCTCCACTTT.

The chain uses TRBV7-2 and TRBJ2-2; D may be TRBD2 (5 bases). Trimming stripped 1 base from V and 5 bases from J, with 11 bases between. The CDR3 runs to 15 residues. The V gene's germline CDR1 is SGHTA and CDR2 FQGNSA. The DNA of the CDR3 is TGTGCCAGCAGCTTAGAACCCAGGACTACCGGGGAGCTGTTTTTT. Protein sequence: CASSLEPRTTGELFF. Drawing the rest from reference TRBV7-2 and TRBJ2-2, the complete variable domain is GAGVSQSPSNKVTEKGKDVELRCDPISGHTALYWYRQSLGQGLEFLIYFQGNSAPDKSGLPSDRFSAERTGGSVSTLTIQRTQQEDSAVYLCASSLEPRTTGELFFGEGSRLTVL.

A few counts support this clone. The chain combines TRBV5-4 with TRBJ2-1; unclear D gene. Per germline, CDR1 SGHNT and CDR2 YYREEE (reference sequence). V was shortened by 0 bases and J by 5 bases, with 12 bases between the two germline ends. The length of the CDR3 is 15 residues. CDR3 in DNA: TGTGCCAGCAGCTTGGGCGGTATGAGGAACAATGAGCAGTTCTTC. It encodes CASSLGGMRNNEQFF.

This clone was observed a few times. The chain couples TRBV25-1 to TRBJ2-7; 8 positions agree with TRBD2. The CDR3 sequence is 13 residues long. Trimming cost V 10 bases and J 5 bases; bases outside gene matches: 10. The germline CDR1 and CDR2 sequences are MGHDK and SYGVNS. The CDR3 loop is CATAVGGVNEQYF. CDR3 bases: TGTGCCACCGCGGTCGGGGGGGTCAACGAGCAGTACTTC.

The chain joins TRBV9 to TRBJ2-1; D unclear. The V and J ends lost 0 bases and 7 bases respectively, with 8 bases between them. The CDR3 has 13 residues. Germline V gene data show CDR1 as SGDLS and CDR2 as YYNGEE. The CDR3 sequence is CASSVGILNEQFF. The CDR3 DNA reads TGTGCCAGCAGCGTAGGTATTCTTAATGAGCAGTTCTTC.

J is TRBJ2-2 and V is TRBV30; D call uncertain. Trimming took 6 bases from V and 0 from J, leaving 14 bases between them. Germline values: CDR1 GTSNPN, CDR2 SVGIG (reference sequence). The CDR3 extends over 15 amino acids. The CDR3 loop reads CACHPSRANTGELFF. CDR3 in DNA: TGTGCCTGTCACCCCTCTCGCGCGAACACCGGGGAGCTGTTTTTT. The full variable domain, in which reference TRBV30 and TRBJ2-2 provide the parts outside the CDR3, is SQTIHQWPATLVQPVGSPLSLECTVEGTSNPNLYWYRQAAGRGLQLLFYSVGIGQISSEVPQNLSASRPQDRQFILSSKKLLLSDSGFYLCACHPSRANTGELFFGEGSRLTVL.

The chain uses TRBV11-3 and TRBJ1-1, with D possibly TRBD1 on 6 matching bases. Trimming removed 1 base from V and 6 bases from J, with 15 bases in between. Germline values: CDR1 SGHNT, CDR2 YENEEA. CDR3 length: 15 residues. The CDR3: CASSLVSVTGPEAFF. The CDR3 DNA follows: TGTGCCAGCAGCTTAGTGTCGGTGACAGGCCCTGAAGCTTTCTTT.

This clone was picked up a small number of times. The V call is TRBV14, the J call TRBJ1-2; D is undetermined. CDR1 is SGHDN, CDR2 FVKESK, per germline. This CDR3 is 13 amino acids long. The V and J ends lost 1 base and 5 bases respectively, with 8 bases between them. CDR3 in amino acids: CASSQVAAYGYTF. CDR3 sequence (DNA): TGTGCCAGCAGCCAAGTAGCGGCATATGGCTACACCTTC.

The rearrangement links TRBV10-3 to TRBJ1-6; 7 nucleotides match TRBD1. The CDR3 totals 15 residues. Trimming at V came to 7 bases and at J to 7 bases, leaving 10 bases not matched to a gene. From germline, CDR1 is ENHRY and CDR2 SYGVKD. The CDR3 loop is CAITAGGTRNSPLHF. The DNA of the CDR3 is TGTGCCATCACCGCAGGGGGAACTAGAAATTCACCCCTCCACTTT.

The rearrangement links TRBV7-2 to TRBJ1-1; 9 positions match TRBD1. The CDR3 consists of 14 residues. V was pared by 1 base and J by 5 bases, with 2 bases of the junction left unmatched. The germline CDR1 and CDR2 sequences are SGHTA and FQGNSA. The CDR3 DNA sequence: TGTGCCAGCAGCTTAGACAGGGGGCCAACTGAAGCTTTCTTT. Its protein product is CASSLDRGPTEAFF.

This rearrangement joins TRBV6-6 to TRBJ2-5, with D possibly TRBD1 on 6 matching bases. The V end lost 7 bases, the J end lost 7 bases, and 22 bases lay between the germline ends. CDR3 length: 15 amino acids. Germline-derived CDR1 and CDR2 are MNHNY and SVGAGI (reference sequence). The CDR3 DNA reads as TGTGCCAGCACTGACACCGCAGGGGTGGAAGGGACCCAGTACTTC. Translating it yields CASTDTAGVEGTQYF.

V usage is TRBV4-2 and J usage is TRBJ2-7, with D possibly matching TRBD2 (6 bases). V was trimmed by 4 bases and J by 1 base, leaving 14 bases between them. Germline V gene lookup returns CDR1 LGHNA and CDR2 YNFKEQ. There are 15 residues in the CDR3. DNA for the CDR3: TGTGCCAGCAGCCGACGGGCCGGAGGGTCCTACGAGCAGTACTTC. Its translation is CASSRRAGGSYEQYF.

This chain uses TRBV14 with TRBJ2-1, with D unresolved. The V gene's germline CDR1 is SGHDN and CDR2 FVKESK. This CDR3 spans 11 amino acids. Trimming pared 6 bases from V and 9 bases from J, leaving 9 bases between. The DNA for the CDR3 is TGTGCCAGCAGTGTGTACGGTGAGCAGTTCTTC. Protein product: CASSVYGEQFF. The whole variable domain, remainder taken from reference TRBV14 and TRBJ2-1, is EAGVTQFPSHSVIEKGQTVTLRCDPISGHDNLYWYRRVMGKEIKFLLHFVKESKQDESGMPNNRFLAERTGGTYSTLKVQPAELEDSGVYFCASSVYGEQFFGPGTRLTVL.

The chain links TRBV6-6 to TRBJ1-1; 8 nucleotides agree with TRBD1. J was trimmed by 6 bases and V by 2 bases; bases with no gene match: 8. The CDR3 consists of 15 residues. CDR1 is MNHNY, CDR2 SVGAGI, per germline (reference sequence). In DNA form, the CDR3 reads TGTGCCAGCAGTTACGAGGGACAGGTAAAGCCTGAAGCTTTCTTT. This encodes CASSYEGQVKPEAFF.